This TCR beta chain was profiled in a study of CD8 T cells in Susac syndrome. For the study at large: Patients with Susac syndrome who were sequenced included 5 or 6 with active disease and roughly 8 in remission.

The authors negatively isolated CD8+ and CD4+ T cells and FACS-enriched TEMRA cells. Reverse transcription used roughly 0.5 to 1 ug RNA and random hexamers. In TCRdb, the immunoSEQ multiplex PCR reads were re-called with MiXCR into one record per CDR3 protein. The repertoire consists of some 200,000 distinct CDR3 sequences, with approximately 94% occurring once and the leading ten covering 0.075% to 0.1%. This CDR3 is 14 amino acids long. Deletions cut 3 bases from V and 7 bases from J, with 15 bases between. Germline lookup yields CDR1 MNHEY and CDR2 SMNVEV (reference sequence). Sequencing input: CD4+ T cells from PBMCs. The clonotype was recovered from a human donor with Susac syndrome. The chain recombines TRBV27 with TRBJ1-1; unclear D gene. The CDR3 protein is CASSFASVGGEAFF. CDR3 nucleotides: TGTGCCAGCAGTTTCGCTAGCGTGGGCGGTGAAGCTTTCTTT.